This T cell receptor (beta chain) derives from a study of blood T cell repertoires in COVID-19. About the study: Material from acute and convalescent COVID-19 was sourced from the United States, Italy and Spain.

The CDR3 contains 16 residues. Germline values: CDR1 SEHNR, CDR2 FQNEAQ (reference sequence). Trimming removed 5 bases at V and 6 bases at J, with 23 bases between. In the original workflow: Nucleated cell number was recorded as an estimate derived from reference gene primer amplification. Profiling relied on immunoSEQ multiplex PCR, and the TCRdb table lists in-frame clones only, not all of them. V and J calls and clone size are copied from that table; D and trimming were computed from the DNA. The data hold 260,000 or so clones, with about 86% observed a single time. Sequenced sample: peripheral blood. The receptor was derived from a man older than 75 with acute or convalescent COVID-19. The genes are TRBV7-9 and TRBJ2-7, with D perhaps TRBD2 (7 bases). CDR3 coding DNA: TGTGCCAGCAGCCCGAGGGGCGGGGGCACCGTCAGCGAGCAGTACTTC. It yields the protein CASSPRGGGTVSEQYF.